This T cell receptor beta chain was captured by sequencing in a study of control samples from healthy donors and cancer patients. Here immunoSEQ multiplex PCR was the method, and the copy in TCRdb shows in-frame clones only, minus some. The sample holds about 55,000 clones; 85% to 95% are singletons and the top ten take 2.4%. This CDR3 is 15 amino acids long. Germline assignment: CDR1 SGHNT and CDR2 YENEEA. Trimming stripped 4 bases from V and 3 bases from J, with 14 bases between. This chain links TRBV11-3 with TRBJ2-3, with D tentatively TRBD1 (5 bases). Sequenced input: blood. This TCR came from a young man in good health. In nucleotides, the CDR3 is TGTGCCAGCAGCTCGACAGAGTCTTGGACAGATACGCAGTATTTT. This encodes CASSSTESWTDTQYF.